A single sample gave rise to the 31 T cell receptor beta chains below, sequenced in a study of T cells in Graves' hyperthyroidism and ophthalmopathy. Researchers took RNA transcripts and amplified the TCR beta CDR3 regions from them. TCR CDR3 underwent first-round RT-PCR with the HTBI primer set. Each CDR3 protein gets one entry after TCRdb re-called the multiplex PCR reads with MiXCR. The data contain fewer than 400,000 distinct CDR3 sequences, around 15% of them singletons. Sequencing input: blood. The receptors come from a man in his fifties with Graves' ophthalmopathy.

The CDR3 sequence is CASSEGAGVHYEQYF. Written as DNA, the CDR3 is TGTGCCAGCAGTGAAGGGGCAGGGGTCCACTACGAGCAGTACTTC. The chain has TRBV6-1 and TRBJ2-7, with D perhaps matching TRBD1 (6 bases). The germline V and J ends were trimmed by 1 base and 3 bases, with 13 bases remaining between them. Germline CDR1 reads MNHNS; CDR2 reads SASEGT. There are 15 residues in the CDR3.

This clonotype has a single count. The chain uses TRBV27 and TRBJ2-1; 7 bases agree with TRBD2. Per the germline V gene, CDR1 is MNHEY and CDR2 is SMNVEV (reference sequence). The CDR3 consists of 16 residues. Trimming removed 8 bases from V and 3 bases from J; junction bases left unmatched: 13. Here the CDR3 reads CASHTSGGSVYNEQFF. The CDR3 nucleotides read TGTGCCAGCCACACCTCGGGGGGTAGCGTCTACAATGAGCAGTTCTTC.

As regards this clonotype: No DNA is shown, since the ends of the CDR3 on it are uncertain; the CDR3 is the one TCRdb lists. The J gene is TRBJ2-5, the V gene TRBV20-1; no DNA check was done on the table's D call, TRBD1. Both ends counted, the CDR3 spans 19 residues. Germline CDR1 DFQATT, CDR2 SNEGSKA (reference sequence). The CDR3 protein is CSARAVGQGAPGGYGIAYF.

This clonotype was detected many times. The rearrangement links TRBV6-1 to TRBJ1-3; 7 bases are a match to TRBD1. The germline CDR1 and CDR2 sequences are MNHNS and SASEGT. The junction had 8 bases not matched to a gene; V was cut back by 6 bases and J by 0 bases. The CDR3 has 16 amino acids. This chain's CDR3 is CASRRQGATSGNTIYF. The CDR3 nucleotides read TGTGCCAGCAGGAGACAGGGAGCGACCTCTGGAAACACCATATATTTT.

This clonotype was picked up a small number of times. V and J are TRBV18 and TRBJ1-4, with TRBD1 matching over 10 bases. This CDR3 comprises 15 residues. Trimming removed 2 bases from V and 10 bases from J; junction bases left unmatched: 7. The germline gives CDR1 KGHSH, CDR2 LQKENI. This CDR3 is CASSPTGTGVAKLFF. The CDR3 bases are TGTGCCAGCTCACCAACCGGGACAGGGGTTGCAAAACTGTTTTTT.

The chain has TRBV5-4 and TRBJ1-1; D is ambiguous. From germline, CDR1 is SGHNT and CDR2 YYREEE (reference sequence). The ends were cut back, 0 bases at V and 6 bases at J, with 6 bases in the middle. This CDR3 spans 12 amino acids. The CDR3, as DNA: TGTGCCAGCAGCTTGGTGTCGGCTGAAGCTTTCTTT. This gives the protein CASSLVSAEAFF.

This clonotype was counted only a few times. The chain employs TRBV11-2 and TRBJ2-3; 7 bases match TRBD2. V gave up 1 base and J gave up 1 base; unmatched junction bases: 2. This CDR3 spans 15 amino acids. CDR1 and CDR2 from the germline V gene are SGHAT and FQNNGV. The CDR3 DNA follows: TGTGCCAGCAGCTTAGGGGGAGGGGGCACAGATACGCAGTATTTT. It specifies CASSLGGGGTDTQYF.

This clonotype was seen a few times. The chain combines TRBV2 with TRBJ2-1, with D perhaps assigned TRBD1 or TRBD2 (5 bases each). V was clipped by 4 bases and J by 12 bases, with 10 bases between them. The CDR3 covers 11 residues. Germline CDR1 is SNHLY and CDR2 is FYNNEI. CDR3 in amino acids: CASSAGRPQFF. CDR3 bases: TGTGCCAGCAGTGCGGGACGGCCGCAGTTCTTC.

This clonotype was counted only a few times. V gene TRBV20-1 combines with J gene TRBJ1-5; tentatively, D is TRBD1 (6 bases). Germline values: CDR1 DFQATT, CDR2 SNEGSKA (reference sequence). The CDR3 sequence is 16 residues long. The V and J ends lost 6 bases and 0 bases respectively, with 18 bases between them. CDR3 coding DNA: TGCAGTGCAGAGGGGGGTCAGAATTATAGCAATCAGCCCCAGCATTTT. This translates into CSAEGGQNYSNQPQHF.

Notes on this clonotype: With a much larger clone just one base away, this may be a read error. This chain connects TRBV19 to TRBJ2-3; 7 nucleotides agree with TRBD2. CDR3 size: 19 residues. CDR1 LNHDA and CDR2 SQIVND come from the germline V gene (reference sequence). The CDR3 coding sequence is TGTGCCAGTAGTATGCGAGATTATCGGCGGGAGTTAGGCACAGATACGCGGTATTTT. Its protein product is CASSMRDYRRELGTDTRYF.

This clonotype was found many times. This chain uses TRBV20-1 with TRBJ2-1; 8 positions match TRBD2. Germline V gene data show CDR1 as DFQATT and CDR2 as SNEGSKA (reference sequence). The CDR3 length is 17 residues. The J segment lost 5 bases and the V segment lost 0 bases, leaving 12 bases of the junction unmatched. The CDR3 DNA follows: TGCAGTGCTAGAGATCCCCTTACTAGCGGCGATGACAATGAGCAGTTCTTC. This codes for CSARDPLTSGDDNEQFF.

This clonotype was detected a few times. The chain combines TRBV6-1 with TRBJ2-7; possibly TRBD2 for D (6 bases). The germline V gene encodes CDR1 MNHNS and CDR2 SASEGT. Between the trimmed V and J ends, which lost 5 bases and 4 bases, there was a span of 21 bases. There are 16 residues in the CDR3. The CDR3, as DNA: TGTGCCAGCAGTCCCCGTTTAGGGCGGGAAGGGTACGAGCAGTACTTC. As protein: CASSPRLGREGYEQYF.

V and J are TRBV6-1 and TRBJ1-6; the D gene is possibly TRBD1 (6 bases). With 6 bases removed from V and 7 bases from J, the gap between germline ends came to 13 bases. This CDR3 has 14 residues. Per germline, CDR1 MNHNS and CDR2 SASEGT. CDR3 DNA sequence: TGTGCCAGCAGGTTGACAGGCTGGAATTCACCCCTCCACTTT. As protein: CASRLTGWNSPLHF.

Many counts were recorded for this clonotype. V is TRBV30 and J is TRBJ2-1; D remains unclear. The V end lost 3 bases, the J end lost 10 bases, and 10 bases lay between the germline ends. CDR3 length: 11 residues. The germline CDR1 and CDR2 sequences are GTSNPN and SVGIG (reference sequence). The CDR3 sequence is CAWSPGPEQFF. CDR3 coding DNA: TGTGCCTGGAGCCCCGGGCCCGAGCAGTTCTTC.

The rearrangement joins TRBV19 to TRBJ2-5; TRBD2 matches at 8 bases. Germline lookup yields CDR1 LNHDA and CDR2 SQIVND (reference sequence). J was trimmed by 2 bases and V by 8 bases; bases with no gene match: 7. The CDR3 loop spans 14 amino acids. DNA of the CDR3: TGTGCCAGTTGTAGCGGGAACGGGCAAGAGACCCAGTACTTC. Its protein product is CASCSGNGQETQYF.

The chain has TRBV19 and TRBJ2-1; 7 nucleotides line up with TRBD1. CDR3 length: 15 residues. Germline CDR1 is LNHDA and CDR2 is SQIVND (reference sequence). J gave up 3 bases and V 6 bases, and 8 bases lay outside the gene matches. Here the CDR3 reads CASSQTGTYYNEQFF. The CDR3 coding sequence is TGTGCCAGTAGCCAGACAGGGACCTACTACAATGAGCAGTTCTTC.

This clonotype was seen at least ten times. V usage is TRBV29-1 and J usage is TRBJ2-1, with TRBD1 identical over 8 bases. The CDR3 spans 12 residues. CDR1 and CDR2 (germline): SQVTM, ANQGSEA. J lost 6 bases, V lost 8 bases, and 6 bases had no gene match. This CDR3 reads CSFGQGTNEQFF. CDR3 DNA sequence: TGCAGCTTTGGACAGGGTACCAATGAGCAGTTCTTC.

This clonotype was observed at least ten times. This chain connects TRBV5-1 to TRBJ2-1; D is tentatively TRBD1 or TRBD2 (6 bases each). V was pared by 2 bases and J by 0 bases, with 12 bases between. Per germline, CDR1 SGHRS and CDR2 YFSETQ. The CDR3 loop spans 16 amino acids. The CDR3 DNA is TGCGCCAGCAGCTTAGGGGGGTCGAGCTCCTACAATGAGCAGTTCTTC. It is translated as CASSLGGSSSYNEQFF.

This clonotype was detected ten times or more. The chain joins TRBV20-1 to TRBJ2-3; maybe TRBD1 (6 bases). V lost 4 bases and J 0 bases, leaving 20 bases between the germline ends. There are 17 residues in the CDR3. CDR1 DFQATT and CDR2 SNEGSKA come from the germline V gene (reference sequence). This chain's CDR3 is CSATSYSGGGSTDTQYF. CDR3 DNA: TGCAGTGCTACGAGTTATAGTGGGGGCGGGAGCACAGATACGCAGTATTTT.

The table lists this clonotype with many counts. The chain is built from TRBV14 and TRBJ1-5; no reliable D call. V shed 5 bases and J shed 5 bases, with 10 bases lying between them. The CDR3 extends over 13 amino acids. The V gene's germline CDR1 is SGHDN and CDR2 FVKESK. The DNA of the CDR3 is TGTGCCAGCAGCTTAAGGATTGATCAGCCCCAGCATTTT. It is translated as CASSLRIDQPQHF.

This chain joins TRBV9 and TRBJ2-3; D may be TRBD1 (7 bases). Germline CDR1 is SGDLS and CDR2 is YYNGEE. V was cut by 3 bases and J by 4 bases, with 12 bases left in between. The CDR3 runs to 14 residues. CDR3 sequence reads: CASSAQGEADTQYF. The CDR3 DNA reads TGTGCCAGCAGCGCTCAGGGGGAGGCAGATACGCAGTATTTT.

This clonotype has ten or more counts. This chain uses TRBV27 with TRBJ2-3; unclear D gene. Germline V gene data show CDR1 as MNHEY and CDR2 as SMNVEV (reference sequence). There are 14 residues in the CDR3. V lost 0 bases and J 2 bases, leaving 6 bases between the germline ends. CDR3 nucleotides: TGTGCCAGCAGTTTATCCCAGGTCACAGATACGCAGTATTTT. Translation: CASSLSQVTDTQYF.

The sample holds many counts of this clonotype. The rearrangement joins TRBV3-1 to TRBJ2-7; D not certain. V lost 2 bases and J 0 bases, leaving 8 bases between the germline ends. CDR3 size: 14 residues. The germline V gene encodes CDR1 LGHDT and CDR2 YNNKEL (reference sequence). CDR3 bases: TGTGCCAGCAGCCAACAATTCTCCTCCTACGAGCAGTACTTC. Its protein product is CASSQQFSSYEQYF.

There are many counts of this clonotype. J is TRBJ1-5 and V is TRBV2; D may be TRBD1 (5 bases). Trimming left V 7 bases short and J 3 bases short, with 10 bases between. This CDR3 has 13 residues. Per germline, CDR1 SNHLY and CDR2 FYNNEI. CDR3 nucleotide sequence: TGTGCCAGCATGGGGCAGCCCAATCAGCCCCAGCATTTT. Its translation: CASMGQPNQPQHF.

There are many counts of this clonotype. The V gene is TRBV28, the J gene TRBJ1-2; 10 bases line up with TRBD1. Germline V CDR1 and CDR2: MDHEN, SYDVKM. This CDR3 has 14 residues. V lost 6 bases, J lost 2 bases, and 3 bases stayed unmatched. This chain's CDR3 is CASRSGQGNYGYTF. The DNA of the CDR3 is TGTGCCAGCAGGTCGGGACAGGGGAACTATGGCTACACCTTC.

This chain links TRBV12-3 or TRBV12-4 with TRBJ2-7, with TRBD2 matching 9 bases. The CDR3 is 17 residues long. V shed 5 bases and J 4 bases; nucleotides not matched to a gene: 15. This chain's CDR3 is CASSPRVRSGSMYEQYF. The CDR3 nucleotides are TGTGCCAGCAGTCCTCGGGTGCGTAGCGGGAGCATGTACGAGCAGTACTTC.

A few counts support this clonotype. This chain links TRBV7-9 with TRBJ2-1; 12 bases align to TRBD2. The junction had 11 bases not matched to a gene; V was cut back by 1 base and J by 10 bases. The CDR3 is 17 residues long. Germline CDR1 reads SEHNR; CDR2 reads FQNEAQ (reference sequence). The CDR3 loop is CASSLGVSSGRAREQFF. CDR3 DNA: TGTGCCAGCAGCTTAGGTGTTTCTAGCGGGAGGGCCCGGGAGCAGTTCTTC.

V gene TRBV9 combines with J gene TRBJ1-1, with TRBD1 matching over 9 bases. This CDR3 contains 15 residues. Trimming took 0 bases from V and 6 from J; bases not matched to a gene: 6. The V gene's germline CDR1 is SGDLS and CDR2 YYNGEE. The CDR3 reads CASSVAGTGTPEAFF. The CDR3 nucleotides are TGTGCCAGCAGCGTAGCAGGGACAGGGACGCCTGAAGCTTTCTTT. Filled out from reference TRBV9 and TRBJ1-1, the complete variable domain reads DSGVTQTPKHLITATGQRVTLRCSPRSGDLSVYWYQQSLDQGLQFLIQYYNGEERAKGNILERFSAQQFPDLHSELNLSSLELGDSALYFCASSVAGTGTPEAFFGQGTRLTVV.

This clonotype was seen repeatedly, ten times or more. This chain connects TRBV29-1 to TRBJ2-3; tentative D call: TRBD1 (6 bases). This CDR3 comprises 16 residues. Germline CDR1 reads SQVTM; CDR2 reads ANQGSEA. V was trimmed by 5 bases and J by 0 bases, leaving 18 bases between them. Here the CDR3 DNA reads TGCAGCGTTTTAAATACCGGGACAATGAGCACAGATACGCAGTATTTT. Protein sequence: CSVLNTGTMSTDTQYF.

This clonotype was observed at least ten times. The V call is TRBV7-9, the J call TRBJ2-7; TRBD2 agrees at 7 bases. Germline-derived CDR1 and CDR2 are SEHNR and FQNEAQ (reference sequence). J gave up 4 bases and V 4 bases, and 13 bases lay outside the gene matches. This CDR3 spans 16 amino acids. As DNA, the CDR3 is TGTGCCAGCAGCTCGACATCCTTAGCGGGCGGGTACGAGCAGTACTTC. Amino acids: CASSSTSLAGGYEQYF.

This clonotype was counted only a few times. The chain is built from TRBV19 and TRBJ2-1; TRBD2 matches 10 bases. V was clipped by 3 bases and J by 9 bases; unmatched bases: 8. The germline CDR1 and CDR2 sequences are LNHDA and SQIVND (reference sequence). The CDR3 spans 15 residues. The CDR3 coding sequence is TGTGCCAGTAGTATGAGCCTAGCGGGAGCGGTTGAGCAGTTCTTC. The encoded protein is CASSMSLAGAVEQFF.